The TCR beta chain described here comes from a study of blood T cell repertoires in COVID-19. Study as a whole: There were acute and convalescent COVID-19 samples, and they came from the United States, Italy and Spain.

Only in-frame clones appear in the TCRdb table, and some are missing; sequencing was by immunoSEQ multiplex PCR. The sample consists of 55,000 to 65,000 clones, approximately 91% of them appearing once. This CDR3 contains 15 residues. Trimming removed 4 bases from V and 5 bases from J; junction bases left unmatched: 6. CDR1 is SGDLS and CDR2 is YYNGEE in the germline V gene. Sequenced sample: peripheral blood. The receptor comes from a human donor in a cohort sampled during active COVID-19. The chain joins TRBV9 to TRBJ1-5; 10 nucleotides agree with TRBD1. CDR3 protein: CASSFSGTGDQPQHF. The CDR3 nucleotides are TGTGCCAGCAGCTTTTCCGGGACAGGGGATCAGCCCCAGCATTTT. Using reference TRBV9 and TRBJ1-5 for the parts outside the CDR3, the full variable domain is DSGVTQTPKHLITATGQRVTLRCSPRSGDLSVYWYQQSLDQGLQFLIQYYNGEERAKGNILERFSAQQFPDLHSELNLSSLELGDSALYFCASSFSGTGDQPQHFGDGTRLSIL.